These T cell receptor beta chains were read from a single sample in a study of blood T cell repertoires in COVID-19. Profiling relied on immunoSEQ multiplex PCR, and the TCRdb table lists in-frame clones only, not all of them. Among roughly 160,000 clones listed, roughly 87% were seen once. The sample consisted of PBMCs or T cells enriched from blood (not recorded which). The receptors shown here come from a woman between 45 and 60 years old who had recovered from COVID-19. CDR3s include the opening cysteine and the closing phenylalanine or tryptophan. The D gene is left open where the match is weak. Not all rows give a size; the values are once, few, many and, for expanded clones, a class.

d_call: TRBD2
j_call: TRBJ2-1
v_call: TRBV18
cdr3_length: 13
clone_size: NA
cdr3_aa: CASSPSREDEQFF
cdr3_nt: TGTGCCAGCTCACCGTCCCGGGAGGATGAGCAGTTCTTC

d_call: NA
j_call: TRBJ1-2
v_call: TRBV27
cdr3_length: 14
clone_size: NA
cdr3_aa: CASSLSGRVRGYTF
cdr3_nt: TGTGCCAGCAGTTTATCGGGCAGGGTGAGAGGCTACACCTTC

d_call: NA
j_call: TRBJ1-5
v_call: TRBV7-2
cdr3_length: 15
clone_size: few
cdr3_aa: CASSLGITSNQPQHF
cdr3_nt: TGTGCCAGCAGCTTAGGTATCACAAGCAATCAGCCCCAGCATTTT

d_call: NA
j_call: TRBJ1-1
v_call: TRBV18
cdr3_length: 14
clone_size: NA
cdr3_aa: CASSLQGENTEAFF
cdr3_nt: TGTGCCAGCTCACTACAGGGTGAGAACACTGAAGCTTTCTTT

d_call: NA
j_call: TRBJ2-2
v_call: TRBV3-1/TRBV3-2
cdr3_length: 16
clone_size: NA
cdr3_aa: CASSQRRRGNTGELFF
cdr3_nt: TGTGCCAGCAGCCAACGGCGGCGAGGGAACACCGGGGAGCTGTTTTTT

d_call: TRBD1
j_call: TRBJ2-1
v_call: TRBV24-1
cdr3_length: 15
clone_size: NA
cdr3_aa: CATSDRQGSGNEQFF
cdr3_nt: TGTGCCACCAGTGACAGACAGGGTTCGGGCAATGAGCAGTTCTTC

d_call: NA
j_call: TRBJ1-4
v_call: TRBV11-3
cdr3_length: 13
clone_size: NA
cdr3_aa: CASSLDSSGKLFF
cdr3_nt: TGTGCCAGCAGCTTAGATTCGTCGGGAAAACTGTTTTTT

d_call: TRBD1
j_call: TRBJ2-5
v_call: TRBV11-1
cdr3_length: 14
clone_size: NA
cdr3_aa: CASSHGQGEETQYF
cdr3_nt: TGTGCCAGCAGCCATGGACAGGGTGAGGAGACCCAGTACTTC

d_call: TRBD1
j_call: TRBJ1-3
v_call: TRBV2
cdr3_length: 19
clone_size: NA
cdr3_aa: CASSVSRDRGFSSGNTIYF
cdr3_nt: TGTGCCAGCAGTGTAAGCCGGGACAGGGGCTTTAGCTCTGGAAACACCATATATTTT

d_call: TRBD1
j_call: TRBJ2-7
v_call: TRBV3-1/TRBV3-2
cdr3_length: 14
clone_size: NA
cdr3_aa: CASSRQGVSYEQYF
cdr3_nt: TGTGCCAGCAGCCGACAGGGGGTCTCCTACGAGCAGTACTTC

d_call: TRBD2
j_call: TRBJ2-2
v_call: TRBV28
cdr3_length: 16
clone_size: NA
cdr3_aa: CASSKRLAANTGELFF
cdr3_nt: TGTGCCAGCAGTAAAAGACTAGCGGCCAACACCGGGGAGCTGTTTTTT

d_call: TRBD1
j_call: TRBJ2-3
v_call: TRBV5-1
cdr3_length: 13
clone_size: NA
cdr3_aa: CASSGGRGDTQYF
cdr3_nt: TGCGCCAGCTCAGGGGGCCGGGGAGATACGCAGTATTTT

d_call: NA
j_call: TRBJ2-1
v_call: TRBV4-2
cdr3_length: 14
clone_size: NA
cdr3_aa: CASSQVHSYNEQFF
cdr3_nt: TGTGCCAGCAGCCAAGTCCACTCCTACAATGAGCAGTTCTTC